Presented here are 26 T cell receptor beta chains from one specimen sequenced in a study of T-cell reconstitution after alpha-beta-depleted transplantation in children. Unique molecular identifiers were incorporated into the prepared TCRbeta library. Each CDR3 protein gets one entry after TCRdb re-called the PCR reads with MiXCR. The data contain 200,000 to 250,000 distinct CDR3 sequences, roughly 6.6% of them singletons. Sequencing was performed on PBMCs, taken before TCRalphabeta/CD19-depleted stem cell transplant. All receptors derive from a boy aged 2 to 10 with acute lymphoblastic leukemia, due to receive a stem cell transplant.

This clonotype appeared many times. The genes are TRBV20-1 and TRBJ2-7; 9 bases are a match to TRBD2. Trimming removed 4 bases from V and 0 bases from J; junction bases left unmatched: 7. This CDR3 comprises 15 residues. CDR1 and CDR2 from the germline V gene are DFQATT and SNEGSKA (reference sequence). The CDR3: CSAIGSGRNSYEQYF. The CDR3 coding sequence is TGCAGTGCTATCGGGAGCGGGAGGAACTCCTACGAGCAGTACTTC.

This clonotype was found many times. This rearrangement joins TRBV3-1 to TRBJ2-5; D is possibly TRBD2 (5 bases). Trimming removed 0 bases from V and 9 bases from J, with 14 bases in between. CDR1 and CDR2 (germline): LGHDT, YNNKEL (reference sequence). CDR3 size: 14 residues. For the CDR3, the DNA is TGTGCCAGCAGCCAAGATGTGACTACGTTGGCCCAGTACTTC. It is translated as CASSQDVTTLAQYF.

The rearrangement uses TRBV2 and TRBJ2-3; TRBD2 is a possible D gene (7 bases). The germline CDR1 and CDR2 sequences are SNHLY and FYNNEI. The CDR3 has 13 amino acids. CDR3 residues: CLEGGGAGDTQYF. The CDR3 bases are TGTCTTGAAGGAGGGGGGGCCGGAGATACGCAGTATTTT.

The J gene is TRBJ2-7, the V gene TRBV7-7; 7 bases are a match to TRBD1. This CDR3 is built from 13 residues. The V and J ends lost 5 bases and 7 bases, in that order; junction bases with no gene match: 8. The germline CDR1 and CDR2 sequences are SSHAT and FNYEAQ (reference sequence). The CDR3 region has the DNA TGTGCCAGCAGCGTTACAGGGGACGGGGAGCAGTACTTC. Its translation: CASSVTGDGEQYF.

The table lists this clonotype with many counts. The gene calls are TRBV12-3 or TRBV12-4 and TRBJ2-7; the match to TRBD1 covers 7 bases. The CDR3 has 13 residues. V lost 6 bases to trimming and J lost 6 bases; unmatched junction nucleotides: 8. The DNA for the CDR3 is TGTGCCAGCAGCAAAAGACAGGGTGGCGAGCAGTACTTC. Amino acids: CASSKRQGGEQYF.

This clonotype was counted only a few times. The gene calls are TRBV10-3 and TRBJ2-7; possibly TRBD2 for D (5 bases). CDR1 is ENHRY, CDR2 SYGVKD, per germline. V was cut by 5 bases and J by 4 bases, with 18 bases left in between. There are 15 residues in the CDR3. The CDR3 sequence: CAISSLADGGYEQYF. The CDR3 region has the DNA TGTGCCATCAGTTCCTTGGCGGACGGAGGTTACGAGCAGTACTTC.

This clonotype occurred many times. This chain links TRBV5-4 with TRBJ2-1; 11 bases align to TRBD2. CDR1 is SGHNT and CDR2 is YYREEE in the germline V gene (reference sequence). The J segment lost 4 bases and the V segment lost 4 bases, leaving 4 bases of the junction unmatched. This CDR3 has 15 amino acids. CDR3 loop: CASSRTSGLYNEQFF. The CDR3 coding sequence is TGTGCCAGCAGCCGGACTAGCGGGCTTTACAATGAGCAGTTCTTC.

The sample holds a few counts of this clonotype. This chain connects TRBV4-3 to TRBJ2-6, with D possibly TRBD1 on 6 matching bases. The germline V gene has CDR1 LGHNA and CDR2 YSLEER. Trimming shortened V by 4 bases and J by 0 bases, and 16 bases separated the two germline ends. The CDR3 is 18 residues long. In DNA, the CDR3 is TGCGCCAGCAGCCCGGGAATTACAGGGAGCTCTGGGGCCAACGTCCTGACTTTC. Translating it yields CASSPGITGSSGANVLTF.

Ten or more counts support this clonotype. J is TRBJ2-3 and V is TRBV20-1; possibly TRBD2 for D (5 bases). The CDR3 totals 14 residues. V lost 0 bases and J lost 9, with 16 bases in between. Germline assignment: CDR1 DFQATT and CDR2 SNEGSKA (reference sequence). The CDR3 DNA reads as TGCAGTGCTAGAGAGAGCAGCGGACCCCGGACGCAGTATTTT. Its translation: CSARESSGPRTQYF.

The CDR3 protein is CASSLPWSEDEQYF. The DNA of the CDR3 is TGTGCCAGCAGCCTACCCTGGTCTGAGGACGAGCAGTACTTC. The chain couples TRBV7-2 to TRBJ2-7, with D unclear. Germline V gene sequence: CDR1 SGHTA, CDR2 FQGNSA. The CDR3 covers 14 residues. With 5 bases removed from V and 5 bases from J, the gap between germline ends came to 16 bases.

The chain has TRBV27 and TRBJ1-1; D call uncertain. The CDR3 consists of 14 residues. Trimming left V 5 bases short and J 2 bases short, with 12 bases between. The germline CDR1 and CDR2 sequences are MNHEY and SMNVEV (reference sequence). Here the CDR3 reads CASSRKDRNTEAFF. In DNA, the CDR3 is TGTGCCAGCAGTAGAAAGGACCGAAACACTGAAGCTTTCTTT.

This clonotype came up many times. This sequence joins TRBV29-1 and TRBJ2-3, with D unclear. This CDR3 spans 13 amino acids. CDR1 and CDR2 from the germline V gene are SQVTM and ANQGSEA. V gave up 6 bases and J gave up 11 bases, with 21 bases separating them. The chain's CDR3 is CSVMVQRSIKQYF. As DNA, the CDR3 is TGCAGCGTAATGGTCCAGAGGTCTATAAAGCAGTATTTT.

This clonotype was seen at least ten times. The chain uses TRBV6-4 and TRBJ2-1; 7 bases are a match to TRBD1. CDR1 and CDR2 (germline): MRHNA, SNTAGT. CDR3 length equals 14 residues. The V segment lost 4 bases and the J segment 9 bases; nucleotides outside the gene matches: 9. The CDR3 reads CASSGSEGASEQFF. The CDR3 bases are TGTGCCAGCAGTGGAAGTGAGGGGGCCAGTGAGCAGTTCTTC.

This clonotype was recorded many times. This chain links TRBV28 with TRBJ2-7; the match to TRBD2 covers 7 bases. Losses at the gene ends were 3 bases for V and 4 bases for J; bases not matched to a gene: 6. The CDR3 is made up of 14 amino acids. The V gene's germline CDR1 is MDHEN and CDR2 SYDVKM. The CDR3 DNA reads as TGTGCCAGCAGTTTCTGGACGGGAGGTTACGAGCAGTACTTC. Amino acid sequence: CASSFWTGGYEQYF.

This clonotype has only a few counts. CDR3 amino acids: CASSLTGTGKETQYF. CDR3 coding DNA: TGCGCCAGCAGCTTGACCGGGACAGGGAAAGAGACCCAGTACTTC. This rearrangement joins TRBV5-1 to TRBJ2-5; TRBD1 matches 9 bases. Trimming took 1 base from V and 3 from J; bases not matched to a gene: 4. This CDR3 is 15 amino acids long. CDR1 is SGHRS, CDR2 YFSETQ, per germline.

This clonotype was recorded at least ten times. The gene calls are TRBV5-5 and TRBJ2-1, with 7 bases fitting TRBD2. CDR1 is SGHKS and CDR2 is YYEKEE in the germline V gene (reference sequence). The junction had 5 bases not matched to a gene; V was cut back by 1 base and J by 10 bases. CDR3 length: 13 amino acids. CDR3 in DNA: TGTGCCAGCAGCTTGTTTGAGGGAGGGGAGCAGTTCTTC. Translated, it gives CASSLFEGGEQFF.

V is TRBV27 and J is TRBJ2-1; TRBD2 might be the D (6 bases). V dropped 4 bases and J dropped 2 bases, with 18 bases sitting between them. The CDR3 spans 17 residues. Germline-derived CDR1 and CDR2 are MNHEY and SMNVEV (reference sequence). The CDR3 DNA follows: TGTGCCAGCAGTTCCTTACCGGCGGGGCGGGCCTACAATGAGCAGTTCTTC. This encodes CASSSLPAGRAYNEQFF.

In its sample, this clonotype was seen many times. V usage is TRBV28 and J usage is TRBJ1-5; TRBD1 aligns across 8 bases. Germline V gene lookup returns CDR1 MDHEN and CDR2 SYDVKM. V lost 3 bases, J lost 6 bases, and 4 bases stayed unmatched. The CDR3 runs to 14 residues. CDR3 in DNA: TGTGCCAGCAGTTTTGCAGGGGGCGGTCAGCCCCAGCATTTT. This translates into CASSFAGGGQPQHF.

This clonotype has at least ten counts. V usage is TRBV5-4 and J usage is TRBJ2-7, with TRBD1 matching 7 bases. J lost 0 bases, V lost 5 bases, and 11 bases had no gene match. This CDR3 region has 16 residues. Germline lookup yields CDR1 SGHNT and CDR2 YYREEE (reference sequence). The CDR3 nucleotides are TGTGCCAGCAGTCCTACCCCGGGACAGCTCTCCTACGAGCAGTACTTC. Translating it yields CASSPTPGQLSYEQYF.

V usage is TRBV7-6 and J usage is TRBJ1-1, with D uncertain. The CDR3 runs to 14 residues. Trimming cost V 2 bases and J 4 bases, with 11 bases left between them. Looked up from germline, CDR1 is SGHVS and CDR2 is FNYEAQ. In DNA form, the CDR3 reads TGTGCCAGCAGCTTATCAGCCCGGGGCACTGAAGCTTTCTTT. It is translated as CASSLSARGTEAFF.

In its sample, this clonotype was seen a few times. The chain has TRBV27 and TRBJ2-7; D not resolved. The V gene's germline CDR1 is MNHEY and CDR2 SMNVEV (reference sequence). This CDR3 spans 15 amino acids. V was pared by 3 bases and J by 0 bases, with 12 bases between. This CDR3 reads CASSFLAGSSYEQYF. As DNA, the CDR3 is TGTGCCAGCAGTTTCTTGGCCGGGTCCTCCTACGAGCAGTACTTC.

This clonotype was picked up many times. J is TRBJ1-3 and V is TRBV12-3 or TRBV12-4; D is uncertain. This CDR3 has 12 residues. V was trimmed by 3 bases and J by 6 bases, leaving 6 bases between them. CDR3 residues: CASSFFVNTIYF. The CDR3 region has the DNA TGTGCCAGCAGTTTCTTCGTAAACACCATATATTTT.

There are many counts of this clonotype. The chain carries TRBV29-1 and TRBJ2-5; 8 nucleotides match TRBD1. The CDR3 spans 15 residues. Germline-derived CDR1 and CDR2 are SQVTM and ANQGSEA. V lost 5 bases, J lost 2 bases, and 10 bases stayed unmatched. CDR3 residues: CSVTPPTGVQETQYF. The CDR3 bases are TGCAGCGTTACCCCCCCGACAGGGGTTCAAGAGACCCAGTACTTC. The entire variable domain, with the rest obtained from reference TRBV29-1 and TRBJ2-5, is as follows: SAVISQKPSRDICQRGTSLTIQCQVDSQVTMMFWYRQQPGQSLTLIATANQGSEATYESGFVIDKFPISRPNLTFSTLTVSNMSPEDSSIYLCSVTPPTGVQETQYFGPGTRLLVL.

At least ten counts were recorded for this clonotype. The chain carries TRBV12-3 or TRBV12-4 and TRBJ2-5; TRBD2 matches 7 bases. V gave up 3 bases and J gave up 5 bases; unmatched junction bases: 12. CDR3 length: 16 residues. The DNA for the CDR3 is TGTGCCAGCAGTTTCCGACTAGCTGGGAGGAGGGAGACCCAGTACTTC. Its protein product is CASSFRLAGRRETQYF.

This clonotype was picked up many times. This chain connects TRBV5-1 to TRBJ1-1; D call uncertain. The length of the CDR3 is 15 residues. Germline lookup yields CDR1 SGHRS and CDR2 YFSETQ. Trimming cost V 2 bases and J 5 bases, with 16 bases left between them. The CDR3 here is CASSFKVRGSTEAFF. The CDR3 DNA is TGCGCCAGCAGCTTTAAGGTGAGAGGGTCGACTGAAGCTTTCTTT.

This clonotype was seen repeatedly, ten times or more. This sequence joins TRBV29-1 and TRBJ2-7; perhaps TRBD2 as D (5 bases). The CDR3 spans 12 residues. The germline V and J ends were trimmed by 3 bases and 2 bases, with 8 bases remaining between them. Per germline, CDR1 SQVTM and CDR2 ANQGSEA. In nucleotides, the CDR3 is TGCAGCGTTGATAAGGGAGCCTACGAGCAGTACTTC. Translating gives CSVDKGAYEQYF.